The present T cell receptor (beta chain) was sequenced within a study of regulatory T cells in long-lasting Graves disease. Study observations and caveats: A greater number of public clonotypes (under 3,000) was shared by persistent patients than by new patients (roughly 880).

As regards this clonotype: What it recognizes is unknown.

The time point here: newly diagnosed GD, antithyroid drugs for less than 3 months. Extracted PBMC RNA gave rise to the TCR library. CDR3-region Arm-PCR and iRepertoire HTBI primers produced the TCR beta libraries. TCRdb itself ran the multiplex PCR reads through MiXCR, one entry per CDR3 protein. Of 550,000 to 700,000 distinct CDR3 sequences in the sample, around 15% were seen once. The V gene end was trimmed by 6 bases and the J gene end by 7 bases; junction bases not matched to a gene: 13. Germline V lookup: CDR1 SNHLY, CDR2 FYNNEI. CDR3 length: 16 residues. The data also belong to a second study, concerning T cells in Graves' hyperthyroidism and ophthalmopathy.

This receptor was identified in a man aged 18 to 35 with Graves disease. The rearrangement uses TRBV2 and TRBJ2-1; 9 positions agree with TRBD1. This sample comprised peripheral blood mononuclear cells (PBMCs), obtained at new diagnosis, from a patient treated with antithyroid drugs. CDR3 in amino acids: CASSDRFQTGGNEQFF. Here the CDR3 DNA reads TGTGCCAGCAGCGACCGATTTCAGACAGGGGGTAATGAGCAGTTCTTC.